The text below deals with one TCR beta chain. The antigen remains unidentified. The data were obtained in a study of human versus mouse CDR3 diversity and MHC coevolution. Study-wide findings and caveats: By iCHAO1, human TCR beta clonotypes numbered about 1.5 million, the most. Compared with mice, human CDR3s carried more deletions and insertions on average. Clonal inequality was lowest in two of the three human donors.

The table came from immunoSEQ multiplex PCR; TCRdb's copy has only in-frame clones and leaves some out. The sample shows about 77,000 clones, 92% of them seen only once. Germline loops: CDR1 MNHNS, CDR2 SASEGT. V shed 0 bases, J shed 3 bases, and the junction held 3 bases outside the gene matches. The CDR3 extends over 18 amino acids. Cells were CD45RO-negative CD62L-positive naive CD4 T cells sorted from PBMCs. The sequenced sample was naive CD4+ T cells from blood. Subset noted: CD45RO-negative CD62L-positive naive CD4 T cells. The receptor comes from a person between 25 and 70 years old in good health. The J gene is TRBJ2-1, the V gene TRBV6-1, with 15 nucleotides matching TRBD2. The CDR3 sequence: CASSEAGTSGGYYNEQFF. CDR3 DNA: TGTGCCAGCAGTGAAGCTGGGACTAGCGGGGGGTACTACAATGAGCAGTTCTTC.